Each of the 20 T cell receptor beta chains below was sequenced from the same sample in a study of cytomegalovirus exposure and HLA in healthy donors. TCRdb keeps only in-frame clones here, not all; method: immunoSEQ multiplex PCR. The sample yields 100,000 to 150,000 clones, 80% to 90% seen once. Source material: PBMCs. Receptors were obtained from a woman aged 18-29 years in good health and CMV-seronegative.

The chain couples TRBV14 to TRBJ1-4; D unresolved. Trimming left V 6 bases short and J 8 bases short, with 16 bases between. Germline CDR1 SGHDN, CDR2 FVKESK. The CDR3 is 14 residues long. The CDR3 loop reads CASSRNSRSEKLFF. CDR3 DNA sequence: TGTGCCAGCAGTCGTAATAGTAGGAGCGAAAAACTGTTTTTT.

The rearrangement joins TRBV27 to TRBJ1-1, with 8 bases aligning to TRBD1. Germline trimming cut 5 bases from V and 7 bases from J; bases unmatched to any gene: 15. Germline-derived CDR1 and CDR2 are MNHEY and SMNVEV (reference sequence). The CDR3 is 16 amino acids. CDR3: CASSELTGEGLGEAFF. CDR3 nucleotide sequence: TGTGCCAGCAGTGAGCTGACAGGGGAAGGGTTGGGTGAAGCTTTCTTT.

The V call is TRBV28, the J call TRBJ2-7; a possible D gene is TRBD1 (5 bases). The germline V gene encodes CDR1 MDHEN and CDR2 SYDVKM. The CDR3 contains 13 residues. Trimming pared 7 bases from V and 5 bases from J, leaving 15 bases between. CDR3 in DNA: TGTGCCAGCATTACTTCTCAAGGGGACGAGCAGTACTTC. It translates to CASITSQGDEQYF.

The chain couples TRBV6-6 to TRBJ2-7; D is perhaps TRBD2 (5 bases). The germline V gene has CDR1 MNHNY and CDR2 SVGAGI (reference sequence). The CDR3 runs to 13 residues. Trimming took 6 bases from V and 2 from J, leaving 11 bases between them. The CDR3 DNA follows: TGTGCCAGCAGCCCGCCCGGGGCCTACGAGCAGTACTTC. Translation gives CASSPPGAYEQYF.

V is TRBV13 and J is TRBJ2-3; 11 positions match TRBD2. This CDR3 is built from 16 residues. Germline V gene data show CDR1 as PRHDT and CDR2 as FYEKMQ (reference sequence). Trimming took 2 bases from V and 2 from J; bases not matched to a gene: 3. CDR3 residues: CASSLPTSGATDTQYF. CDR3 coding DNA: TGTGCCAGCAGCTTACCGACTAGCGGGGCCACAGATACGCAGTATTTT.

The chain links TRBV11-2 to TRBJ2-3, with 9 bases aligning to TRBD1. This CDR3 spans 13 amino acids. From germline, CDR1 is SGHAT and CDR2 FQNNGV. Trimming took 6 bases from V and 6 from J; bases not matched to a gene: 4. The CDR3 sequence is CASSSQGADTQYF. Written as DNA, the CDR3 is TGTGCCAGCAGTTCACAGGGGGCCGATACGCAGTATTTT.

The V gene is TRBV7-2, the J gene TRBJ1-3, with D uncertain. This CDR3 comprises 13 residues. Germline V CDR1 and CDR2: SGHTA, FQGNSA. The V end lost 6 bases, the J end lost 3 bases, and 9 bases lay between the germline ends. CDR3: CASSPPSGNTIYF. The CDR3 nucleotides read TGTGCCAGCAGTCCTCCCAGTGGAAACACCATATATTTT. The whole variable domain, remainder taken from reference TRBV7-2 and TRBJ1-3, is GAGVSQSPSNKVTEKGKDVELRCDPISGHTALYWYRQSLGQGLEFLIYFQGNSAPDKSGLPSDRFSAERTGGSVSTLTIQRTQQEDSAVYLCASSPPSGNTIYFGEGSWLTVV.

The chain employs TRBV19 and TRBJ1-2, with TRBD1 as a possible D gene (6 bases). Germline V gives CDR1 LNHDA, CDR2 SQIVND (reference sequence). This CDR3 comprises 16 residues. Trimming removed 7 bases from V and 3 bases from J, with 21 bases in between. The CDR3 DNA follows: TGTGCCAGTACCAAAAGCGAAGGACAGTCCCACTATGGCTACACCTTC. The encoded protein is CASTKSEGQSHYGYTF.

A single count supports this clone. The chain is built from TRBV7-2 and TRBJ1-1; D perhaps matches TRBD1 (5 bases). The CDR3 is 13 residues long. CDR1 SGHTA and CDR2 FQGNSA come from the germline V gene. V was clipped by 4 bases and J by 8 bases, with 14 bases between them. DNA for the CDR3: TGTGCCAGCAGCTCCCTTAACAAGGGGGAAGCTTTCTTT. This sequence encodes CASSSLNKGEAFF.

The CDR3 here is CASSYGTEGGRSPLHF. Here the CDR3 DNA reads TGCGCCAGCAGCTACGGGACAGAAGGGGGTCGGTCACCCCTCCACTTT. The rearrangement links TRBV5-1 to TRBJ1-6; TRBD1 agrees at 7 bases. Germline CDR1 SGHRS, CDR2 YFSETQ. V lost 3 bases to trimming and J lost 10 bases; unmatched junction nucleotides: 13. The CDR3 has 16 residues.

The chain combines TRBV10-3 with TRBJ1-1; maybe TRBD1 (6 bases). CDR1 ENHRY and CDR2 SYGVKD come from the germline V gene. The length of the CDR3 is 13 residues. The V end was cut by 8 bases, the J end by 1 base, with 11 bases between. DNA for the CDR3: TGTGCCATCGGACAGTCTCGGAACACTGAAGCTTTCTTT. Its protein product is CAIGQSRNTEAFF.

CDR3 coding DNA: TGCAGTGCTGCTATGACAGATACGCAGTATTTT. It encodes CSAAMTDTQYF. The chain is built from TRBV20-1 and TRBJ2-3, with D unresolved. Germline CDR1 reads DFQATT; CDR2 reads SNEGSKA (reference sequence). The CDR3 extends over 11 amino acids. Trimming left V 5 bases short and J 3 bases short, with 6 bases between.

This chain links TRBV18 with TRBJ1-4, with D tentatively TRBD1 (6 bases). The V gene lost 6 bases and the J gene lost 4 bases, with 12 bases spanning the gap. The CDR3 spans 14 residues. Germline lookup yields CDR1 KGHSH and CDR2 LQKENI. In DNA form, the CDR3 reads TGTGCCAGCTCCACCCAGGACAGTAATGAAAAACTGTTTTTT. It translates to CASSTQDSNEKLFF. Full variable domain (rest looked up from reference TRBV18 and TRBJ1-4): NAGVMQNPRHLVRRRGQEARLRCSPMKGHSHVYWYRQLPEEGLKFMVYLQKENIIDESGMPKERFSAEFPKEGPSILRIQQVVRGDSAAYFCASSTQDSNEKLFFGSGTQLSVL.

The V call is TRBV29-1, the J call TRBJ1-1; D is unclear. The germline CDR1 and CDR2 sequences are SQVTM and ANQGSEA. The V gene lost 3 bases and the J gene lost 10 bases, with 24 bases spanning the gap. The CDR3 extends over 15 amino acids. The CDR3 DNA reads as TGCAGCGTTGACTTCCACTCATCCGCGATTTCTGGAGCTTTCTTT. Translating gives CSVDFHSSAISGAFF.

The sample holds one count of this clone. The rearrangement links TRBV29-1 to TRBJ2-3, with 7 positions matching TRBD2. V lost 4 bases, J lost 7 bases, and 8 bases stayed unmatched. This CDR3 is built from 13 residues. Germline lookup yields CDR1 SQVTM and CDR2 ANQGSEA. CDR3 DNA sequence: TGCAGCGTTGCCAGCGGGGACCGAAATACGCAGTATTTT. Protein product: CSVASGDRNTQYF.

The V gene is TRBV27, the J gene TRBJ1-2; tentatively, D is TRBD1 (6 bases). Trimming removed 6 bases at V and 7 bases at J, with 15 bases between. This CDR3 region has 13 residues. Looked up from germline, CDR1 is MNHEY and CDR2 is SMNVEV (reference sequence). DNA of the CDR3: TGTGCCAGCAGCACAGGGCCTCAGGTTGGCTACACCTTC. This encodes CASSTGPQVGYTF.

V is TRBV10-1 and J is TRBJ2-1; a weak D match, TRBD2 (6 bases). The V end was cut by 0 bases, the J end by 9 bases, with 15 bases between. Germline V gene lookup returns CDR1 WNHNN and CDR2 SYGVQD (reference sequence). The CDR3 covers 15 residues. The CDR3 nucleotides are TGCGCCAGCAGTGAGTCGGGGGGAGAGCTGGGTGAGCAGTTCTTC. Protein sequence: CASSESGGELGEQFF.

V and J are TRBV19 and TRBJ2-1; 9 nucleotides align to TRBD1. V gave up 6 bases and J gave up 7 bases; unmatched junction bases: 7. The CDR3 is 14 amino acids. Per the germline V gene, CDR1 is LNHDA and CDR2 is SQIVND (reference sequence). CDR3 region: CASSRDRERNEQFF. CDR3 DNA: TGTGCCAGTAGCCGGGACAGGGAGAGAAATGAGCAGTTCTTC.

The gene calls are TRBV7-9 and TRBJ2-7; 8 bases agree with TRBD1. This CDR3 spans 14 amino acids. Germline loops: CDR1 SEHNR, CDR2 FQNEAQ (reference sequence). The CDR3 is CASTLPDRAGEQYV. The CDR3 DNA sequence: TGTGCCAGCACCTTACCGGACAGGGCAGGGGAGCAGTACGTC.

This clone has just one count. The chain has TRBV6-1 and TRBJ1-2; D possibly corresponds to TRBD1 (6 bases). Looked up from germline, CDR1 is MNHNS and CDR2 is SASEGT. V gave up 4 bases and J gave up 2 bases, with 8 bases separating them. This CDR3 has 13 amino acids. The DNA of the CDR3 is TGTGCCAGCAGTGGAGGGACAAACTATGGCTACACCTTC. Translation gives CASSGGTNYGYTF.